This T cell receptor beta chain comes out of a study of blood T cell repertoires in COVID-19. Background on the study: Spain, Italy and the United States supplied samples that represented acute and convalescent COVID-19. The analysed material was cDNA or gDNA that came from T cells, B-cell-depleted T cells, or PBMCs.

Some clones are missing from TCRdb's copy, which holds only in-frame ones; the method was immunoSEQ multiplex PCR. The table has about 140,000 clones, roughly 86% seen once. Trimming took 6 bases from V and 3 from J; bases not matched to a gene: 5. This CDR3 has 14 residues. Germline CDR1 is MNHEY and CDR2 is SVGAGI. The rearrangement links TRBV6-5 to TRBJ1-5, with 7 nucleotides matching TRBD1. This clonotype originated in a woman aged 60-75 years with acute or convalescent COVID-19. The sequencing sample was made of peripheral blood. CDR3 sequence: CASSGQASNQPQHF. CDR3 coding DNA: TGTGCCAGCAGCGGACAGGCCTCCAATCAGCCCCAGCATTTT.